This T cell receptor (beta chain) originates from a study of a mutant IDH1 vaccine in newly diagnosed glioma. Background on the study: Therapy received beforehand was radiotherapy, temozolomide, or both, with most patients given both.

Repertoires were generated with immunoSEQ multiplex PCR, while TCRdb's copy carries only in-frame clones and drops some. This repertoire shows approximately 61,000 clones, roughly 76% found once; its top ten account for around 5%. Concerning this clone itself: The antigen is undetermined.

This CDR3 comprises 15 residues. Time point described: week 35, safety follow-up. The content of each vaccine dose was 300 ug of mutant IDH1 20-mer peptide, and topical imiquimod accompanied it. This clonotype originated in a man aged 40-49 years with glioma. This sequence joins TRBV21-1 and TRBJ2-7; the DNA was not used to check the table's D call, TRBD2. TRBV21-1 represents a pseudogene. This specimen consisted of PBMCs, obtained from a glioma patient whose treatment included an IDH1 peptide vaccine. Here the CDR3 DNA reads TGTGCCAGCAGCAATTTCCCCGGGAGGAACTACGAGCAGTACTTC. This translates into CASSNFPGRNYEQYF.